The next 27 T cell receptor beta chains were all read from a single sample in a study of T cell responses to AZD1222 COVID-19 vaccine. The assay was immunoSEQ multiplex PCR, and TCRdb's table has in-frame clones only and misses some. The repertoire includes approximately 100,000 clones, about 93% of them detected once, and roughly 2% sits in the top ten. Source: peripheral blood, taken on day 0 of AZD1222 vaccination. Source of these receptors: an adult in good health.

This chain links TRBV5-1 with TRBJ2-7; D is possibly TRBD2 (5 bases). CDR3 length equals 18 residues. Germline CDR1 and CDR2: SGHRS and YFSETQ. Trimming stripped 4 bases from V and 3 bases from J, with 26 bases between. The DNA of the CDR3 is TGCGCCAGCAGCCTTACCGGACTTGAGGTGATTTCGGACTACGAGCAGTACTTC. This gives the protein CASSLTGLEVISDYEQYF.

This chain connects TRBV2 to TRBJ1-1, with D unresolved. Per the germline V gene, CDR1 is SNHLY and CDR2 is FYNNEI. This CDR3 contains 13 residues. Trimming removed 5 bases from V and 1 base from J, with 8 bases in between. The CDR3 loop is CASSTNPNTEAFF. In nucleotides, the CDR3 is TGTGCCAGCAGTACCAACCCGAACACTGAAGCTTTCTTT.

V is TRBV6-5 and J is TRBJ1-2, with 7 bases matching TRBD1. Germline V gives CDR1 MNHEY, CDR2 SVGAGI. The CDR3 sequence is 12 residues long. V shed 7 bases, J shed 8 bases, and the junction held 7 bases outside the gene matches. CDR3 region: CASIGTARGYTF. CDR3 sequence (DNA): TGTGCCAGCATCGGGACAGCGCGGGGCTACACCTTC.

Worth noting for this clone: This sequence is one base from a far larger clone and is likely a read error. J is TRBJ1-1 and V is TRBV3-1 (or the pseudogene TRBV3-2); no reliable D call. Trimming took off 0 bases at V and 1 base at J, with 6 bases between the two ends. The CDR3 has 14 amino acids. Germline V gene lookup returns CDR1 LGHDT and CDR2 YNNKEL (reference sequence). In DNA form, the CDR3 reads TGTGCCAGCAGCCAAGAATCAGGGAACACTGAAGCTTTCTTT. It codes for CASSQESGNTEAFF.

The chain employs TRBV5-6 and TRBJ1-2; TRBD1 matches 8 bases. CDR1 is SGHDT, CDR2 YYEEEE, per germline. The CDR3 has 19 amino acids. The trim removed 3 bases at V and 5 bases at J, leaving 21 bases unmatched. The CDR3 coding sequence is TGTGCCAGCAGCTCACGAAGAACCGGGACAGGATTTCTATTTTATGGCTACACCTTC. Translated: CASSSRRTGTGFLFYGYTF.

This chain connects TRBV3-1 (or the pseudogene TRBV3-2) to TRBJ2-7, with D hard to call. Germline V CDR1 and CDR2: LGHDT, YNNKEL (reference sequence). The length of the CDR3 is 12 residues. V was trimmed by 2 bases and J by 2 bases, leaving 4 bases between them. The CDR3 is CASSQRTYEQYF. The CDR3 region has the DNA TGTGCCAGCAGCCAACGAACCTACGAGCAGTACTTC.

This chain uses TRBV5-5 with TRBJ1-3, with 7 bases that match TRBD1. This CDR3 region has 17 residues. The V segment lost 2 bases and the J segment 0 bases; nucleotides outside the gene matches: 8. The germline gives CDR1 SGHKS, CDR2 YYEKEE (reference sequence). The CDR3 protein is CASSFLAGGSSGNTIYF. For the CDR3, the DNA is TGTGCCAGCAGCTTTTTGGCAGGGGGGAGCTCTGGAAACACCATATATTTT. Full variable domain (rest looked up from reference TRBV5-5 and TRBJ1-3): DAGVTQSPTHLIKTRGQQVTLRCSPISGHKSVSWYQQVLGQGPQFIFQYYEKEERGRGNFPDRFSARQFPNYSSELNVNALLLGDSALYLCASSFLAGGSSGNTIYFGEGSWLTVV.

A word on this clone: The junction departs from germline at one end; a sequencing error may be responsible. The V call is TRBV19, the J call TRBJ1-5; perhaps TRBD1 as D (6 bases). CDR1 and CDR2 from the germline V gene are LNHDA and SQIVND (reference sequence). The CDR3 is made up of 14 amino acids. For the CDR3, the DNA is TGTGCTAGTACCTCAGGGGCCCAGCGACAGCCCCAGCATTTT. As protein: CASTSGAQRQPQHF.

The chain combines TRBV28 with TRBJ2-7; D possibly corresponds to TRBD1 (6 bases). The CDR3 has 12 residues. V lost 5 bases to trimming and J lost 7 bases, with 12 bases between them. Germline lookup yields CDR1 MDHEN and CDR2 SYDVKM. CDR3 region: CASSKLQGEQYF. The CDR3 DNA is TGTGCCAGCAGTAAACTACAGGGAGAGCAGTACTTC.

This chain connects TRBV5-1 to TRBJ1-1; D might be TRBD1 (5 bases). Germline-derived CDR1 and CDR2 are SGHRS and YFSETQ. V was pared by 4 bases and J by 3 bases, with 16 bases between. This CDR3 contains 15 residues. The CDR3 sequence is CASSMMGVGDTEAFF. As DNA, the CDR3 is TGCGCCAGCAGCATGATGGGGGTAGGTGACACTGAAGCTTTCTTT.

This clone was found once. V gene TRBV5-1 combines with J gene TRBJ2-7; D possibly corresponds to TRBD1 (5 bases). This CDR3 has 12 residues. From germline, CDR1 is SGHRS and CDR2 YFSETQ. Trimming removed 5 bases from V and 6 bases from J, with 12 bases in between. The CDR3 nucleotides read TGCGCCAGCAGTATCAATCAGGGCGAGCAGTACTTC. It yields the protein CASSINQGEQYF.

CDR3 nucleotide sequence: TGTGCCACCAGCAGAGAAACAGGGAACTATGGCTACACCTTC. Translating it yields CATSRETGNYGYTF. The rearrangement joins TRBV15 to TRBJ1-2; D is perhaps TRBD1 (6 bases). Per germline, CDR1 LNHNV and CDR2 YYDKDF (reference sequence). Trimming took 0 bases from V and 2 from J, leaving 7 bases between them. This CDR3 has 14 amino acids. The whole variable domain, filled in from reference TRBV15 and TRBJ1-2, reads DAMVIQNPRYQVTQFGKPVTLSCSQTLNHNVMYWYQQKSSQAPKLLFHYYDKDFNNEADTPDNFQSRRPNTSFCFLDIRSPGLGDTAMYLCATSRETGNYGYTFGSGTRLTVV.

CDR3 sequence (DNA): TGCGCCAGCAGCTTGGATGGGGCAGGGCAGCCCCAGCATTTT. It codes for CASSLDGAGQPQHF. The chain links TRBV5-1 to TRBJ1-5; a weak D match, TRBD1 (5 bases). Between the trimmed V and J ends, which lost 0 bases and 7 bases, there was a span of 11 bases. Germline CDR1 and CDR2: SGHRS and YFSETQ. This CDR3 contains 14 residues.

The chain recombines TRBV4-1 with TRBJ1-3; 8 bases align to TRBD1. Germline assignment: CDR1 MGHRA and CDR2 YSYEKL. CDR3 size: 16 residues. J lost 4 bases, V lost 0 bases, and 5 bases had no gene match. CDR3 amino acids: CASSQEYRGGGNTIYF. CDR3 nucleotides: TGCGCCAGCAGCCAAGAATACAGGGGGGGAGGAAACACCATATATTTT.

The sample holds one count of this clone. The CDR3 DNA sequence: TGTGCCAGCAGTGAATTTGACATCACAGATACGCAGTATTTT. Protein sequence: CASSEFDITDTQYF. This chain uses TRBV6-1 with TRBJ2-3; unclear D gene. CDR1 and CDR2 from the germline V gene are MNHNS and SASEGT. This CDR3 comprises 14 residues. V was pared by 2 bases and J by 2 bases, with 8 bases between.

V and J are TRBV28 and TRBJ2-2, with 9 bases that match TRBD1. V lost 5 bases and J lost 5; bases outside the gene matches: 6. The CDR3 is 15 amino acids. Germline assignment: CDR1 MDHEN and CDR2 SYDVKM. In DNA, the CDR3 is TGTGCCAGCAGTAGGGGACAGGGACGAACCGGGGAGCTGTTTTTT. Translating gives CASSRGQGRTGELFF.

The J gene is TRBJ2-3, the V gene TRBV7-2; TRBD2 agrees at 12 bases. This CDR3 is 17 amino acids long. Losses at the gene ends were 5 bases for V and 5 bases for J; bases not matched to a gene: 11. Germline V gene lookup returns CDR1 SGHTA and CDR2 FQGNSA. The CDR3 region is CASSPFLPGLAGDTQYF. As DNA, the CDR3 is TGTGCCAGCAGCCCCTTCCTGCCGGGACTAGCGGGAGATACGCAGTATTTT.

The rearrangement joins TRBV15 to TRBJ2-7; D assignment may be TRBD1 or TRBD2 (5 bases each). CDR1 is LNHNV, CDR2 YYDKDF, per germline (reference sequence). The CDR3 extends over 16 amino acids. The ends were cut back, 0 bases at V and 7 bases at J, with 19 bases in the middle. The CDR3 nucleotides read TGTGCCACCAGCAGAGATGGAACCGGGACCCAGAGGGAGCAGTACTTC. Its translation is CATSRDGTGTQREQYF.

This clone was counted once. This sequence joins TRBV18 and TRBJ1-5; D is unresolved. Trimming stripped 1 base from V and 1 base from J, with 8 bases between. The CDR3 is 15 amino acids. CDR1 KGHSH and CDR2 LQKENI come from the germline V gene. CDR3 in amino acids: CASSPQPGSNQPQHF. CDR3 nucleotide sequence: TGTGCCAGCTCACCACAACCCGGGAGCAATCAGCCCCAGCATTTT.

The rearrangement links TRBV20-1 to TRBJ2-1; D assignment may be TRBD1 or TRBD2 (5 bases each). The CDR3 is 14 residues long. Deletions cut 3 bases from V and 6 bases from J, with 15 bases between. Germline lookup yields CDR1 DFQATT and CDR2 SNEGSKA (reference sequence). CDR3 coding DNA: TGCAGTGCTAGTGTGGGGGAGTTAAGCAATGAGCAGTTCTTC. Its protein is CSASVGELSNEQFF.

Written as DNA, the CDR3 is TGTGCCAGTAGCGGTCAGAGGGACACTGAAGCTTTCTTT. Translation: CASSGQRDTEAFF. V and J are TRBV19 and TRBJ1-1; no definite D call. Trimming left V 6 bases short and J 3 bases short, with 11 bases between. Germline V CDR1 and CDR2: LNHDA, SQIVND (reference sequence). There are 13 residues in the CDR3.

The rearrangement joins TRBV9 to TRBJ1-5, with TRBD1 matching 7 bases. This CDR3 region has 13 residues. Germline V gene sequence: CDR1 SGDLS, CDR2 YYNGEE. The V and J ends lost 3 bases and 4 bases, in that order; junction bases with no gene match: 1. In DNA form, the CDR3 reads TGTGCCAGCAGCGGGACAGGTAATCAGCCCCAGCATTTT. Translation: CASSGTGNQPQHF.

The genes are TRBV4-2 and TRBJ2-7; 13 bases are a match to TRBD2. This CDR3 spans 19 amino acids. J lost 3 bases, V lost 1 base, and 12 bases had no gene match. Looked up from germline, CDR1 is LGHNA and CDR2 is YNFKEQ. The CDR3 is CASSQVKGGTSGTFYEQYF. In DNA, the CDR3 is TGTGCCAGCAGCCAAGTCAAAGGGGGGACTAGCGGGACTTTCTACGAGCAGTACTTC.

In its sample, this clone was seen once. V and J are TRBV7-3 and TRBJ2-7; 13 positions agree with TRBD2. The J segment lost 4 bases and the V segment lost 4 bases, leaving 1 base of the junction unmatched. Germline-derived CDR1 and CDR2 are SGHTA and FQGTGA. The CDR3 runs to 14 residues. CDR3: CASSSGLAGYEQYF. CDR3 nucleotide sequence: TGTGCCAGCAGCTCGGGACTAGCGGGGTACGAGCAGTACTTC. Complete variable domain (other parts from reference TRBV7-3 and TRBJ2-7): GAGVSQTPSNKVTEKGKYVELRCDPISGHTALYWYRQSLGQGPEFLIYFQGTGAADDSGLPNDRFFAVRPEGSVSTLKIQRTERGDSAVYLCASSSGLAGYEQYFGPGTRLTVT.

This clone is a singleton in its sample. This chain connects TRBV6-5 to TRBJ1-6; 11 bases agree with TRBD1. Germline trimming cut 3 bases from V and 7 bases from J; bases unmatched to any gene: 2. The germline V gene has CDR1 MNHEY and CDR2 SVGAGI. The length of the CDR3 is 15 residues. This chain's CDR3 is CASSYGDRGNSPLHF. The CDR3 nucleotides read TGTGCCAGCAGTTATGGGGACAGGGGGAATTCACCCCTCCACTTT.

The V call is TRBV9, the J call TRBJ1-6, with D possibly matching TRBD1 (6 bases). V gave up 4 bases and J gave up 10 bases, with 15 bases separating them. The CDR3 covers 14 residues. Germline values: CDR1 SGDLS, CDR2 YYNGEE. CDR3 DNA sequence: TGTGCCAGCAGCACCGACAGGCCCAAATCACCCCTCCACTTT. Translated: CASSTDRPKSPLHF.

The rearrangement joins TRBV6-5 to TRBJ1-5; D gene uncertain. CDR1 is MNHEY and CDR2 is SVGAGI in the germline V gene. This CDR3 is 13 amino acids long. Trimming shortened V by 5 bases and J by 7 bases, and 12 bases separated the two germline ends. The DNA for the CDR3 is TGTGCCAGCAGTCCTAGGAGACTCCAGCCCCAGCATTTT. As protein: CASSPRRLQPQHF.